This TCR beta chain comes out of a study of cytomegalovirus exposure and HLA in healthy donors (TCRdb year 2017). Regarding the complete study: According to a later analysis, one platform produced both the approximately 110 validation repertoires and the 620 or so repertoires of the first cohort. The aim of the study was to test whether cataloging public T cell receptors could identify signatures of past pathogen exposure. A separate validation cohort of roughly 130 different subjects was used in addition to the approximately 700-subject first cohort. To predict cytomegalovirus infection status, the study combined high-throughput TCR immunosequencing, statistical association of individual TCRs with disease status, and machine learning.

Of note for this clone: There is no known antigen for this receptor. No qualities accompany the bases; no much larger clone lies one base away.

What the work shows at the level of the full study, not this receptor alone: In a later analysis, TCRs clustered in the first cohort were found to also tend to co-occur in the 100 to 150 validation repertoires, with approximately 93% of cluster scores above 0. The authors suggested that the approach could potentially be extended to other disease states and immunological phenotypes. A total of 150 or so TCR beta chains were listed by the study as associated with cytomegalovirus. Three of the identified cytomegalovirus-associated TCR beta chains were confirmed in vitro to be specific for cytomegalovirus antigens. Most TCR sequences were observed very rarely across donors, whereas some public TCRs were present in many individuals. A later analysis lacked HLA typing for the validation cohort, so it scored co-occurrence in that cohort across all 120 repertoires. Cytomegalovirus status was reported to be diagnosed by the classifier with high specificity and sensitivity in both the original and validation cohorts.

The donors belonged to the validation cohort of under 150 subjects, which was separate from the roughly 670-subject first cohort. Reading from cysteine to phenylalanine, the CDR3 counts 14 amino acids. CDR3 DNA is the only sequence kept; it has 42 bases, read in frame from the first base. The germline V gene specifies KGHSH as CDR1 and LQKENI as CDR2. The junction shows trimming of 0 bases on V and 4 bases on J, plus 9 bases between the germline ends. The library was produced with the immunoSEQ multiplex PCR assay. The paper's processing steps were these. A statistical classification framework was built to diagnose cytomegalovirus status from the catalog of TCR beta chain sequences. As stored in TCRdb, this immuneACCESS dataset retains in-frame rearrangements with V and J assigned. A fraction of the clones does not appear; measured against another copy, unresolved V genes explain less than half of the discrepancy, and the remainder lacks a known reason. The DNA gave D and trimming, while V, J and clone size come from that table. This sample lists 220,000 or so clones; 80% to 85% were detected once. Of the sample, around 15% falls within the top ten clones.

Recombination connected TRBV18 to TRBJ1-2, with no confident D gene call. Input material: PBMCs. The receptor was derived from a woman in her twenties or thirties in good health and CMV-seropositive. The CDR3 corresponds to CASSPPSAVYGYTF. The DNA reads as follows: TGTGCCAGCTCACCACCCTCGGCCGTCTATGGCTACACCTTC.